The 13 T cell receptor beta chains presented below share a single source sample, sequenced in a study of blood T cells in healthy people across ages. Through a sample-barcoded 5' primer and a J-beta primer mix, a second PCR was run for roughly 6 to 11 cycles. TCRdb re-analysed the 5' RACE reads in MiXCR, keeping a single row per CDR3 protein. In the table there are about 1.1 million distinct CDR3 sequences, under 40% of which are singletons. Material for sequencing was blood. Source of these receptors: a man between 18 and 29 years old in good health.

In its sample, this clonotype was seen a few times. This sequence joins TRBV12-3 or TRBV12-4 and TRBJ2-1; TRBD2 is a possible D gene (5 bases). Trimming shortened V by 2 bases and J by 6 bases, and 8 bases separated the two germline ends. CDR3 size: 13 residues. For the CDR3, the DNA is TGTGCCAGCAGTTTACATGGGAGCAATGAGCAGTTCTTC. It yields the protein CASSLHGSNEQFF.

As for this clonotype: A junction boundary mismatches the germline segment, possibly from a read error. The CDR3 sequence: CASGFPAGGTQYF. As DNA, the CDR3 is TGTGCCAGCGGTTTCCCTGCGGGGGGAACGCAGTATTTT. The genes are TRBV27 and TRBJ2-3; TRBD2 aligns across 8 bases. Germline V gene data show CDR1 as MNHEY and CDR2 as SMNVEV (reference sequence). The CDR3 has 13 residues.

This chain connects TRBV20-1 to TRBJ2-5; weak D call: TRBD2 (6 bases). This CDR3 comprises 12 residues. The germline V gene encodes CDR1 DFQATT and CDR2 SNEGSKA (reference sequence). V gave up 1 base and J gave up 5 bases, with 8 bases separating them. CDR3 sequence (DNA): TGCAGTGCTAGAGCCGGGAGCGAGACCCAGTACTTC. Its translation is CSARAGSETQYF.

This clonotype was observed a few times. A much larger clone is a single base away; this may be a read error. V and J are TRBV29-1 and TRBJ2-5; 7 bases are shared with TRBD1. V was clipped by 4 bases and J by 11 bases; unmatched bases: 19. CDR3 size: 15 residues. Per germline, CDR1 SQVTM and CDR2 ANQGSEA. The CDR3 DNA is TGCAGCGTTGTCCCCGGAACAGGGGAAGTTGGTGAGCAGTACTTC. Protein: CSVVPGTGEVGEQYF.

The rearrangement links TRBV20-1 to TRBJ2-3, with 14 bases that match TRBD2. V lost 5 bases and J lost 0; bases outside the gene matches: 4. Germline V gene data show CDR1 as DFQATT and CDR2 as SNEGSKA (reference sequence). The CDR3 contains 16 residues. This CDR3 reads CSAGGTSGGSTDTQYF. The CDR3 DNA reads TGCAGTGCTGGGGGGACTAGCGGGGGTAGCACAGATACGCAGTATTTT.

This clonotype appeared a few times. The rearrangement links TRBV6-1 to TRBJ1-2; no definite D call. Germline V lookup: CDR1 MNHNS, CDR2 SASEGT. CDR3 size: 17 residues. Trimming shortened V by 3 bases and J by 8 bases, and 25 bases separated the two germline ends. The CDR3 is CASSEFWAGPALRGYTF. CDR3 nucleotides: TGTGCCAGCAGTGAGTTCTGGGCCGGGCCTGCTTTGAGAGGCTACACCTTC.

On this clonotype itself: Being one base from a much bigger clone, this may be a read error. The chain carries TRBV29-1 and TRBJ2-1; D uncertain. The end of the DNA aligns better with TRBJ2-7, so the J call may be wrong. Germline V gives CDR1 SQVTM, CDR2 ANQGSEA. The length of the CDR3 is 11 residues. The CDR3 nucleotides are TGCAGCAAGGTCTTTGGCAATGAGCAGTACTTC. This encodes CSKVFGNEQYF.

The chain couples TRBV4-3 to TRBJ2-5, with 7 bases matching TRBD2. The better agreement between TRBJ2-7 and the DNA end casts doubt on the J call. The germline V gene encodes CDR1 LGHNA and CDR2 YSLEER. The CDR3 sequence is 15 residues long. DNA for the CDR3: TGCGCCAGCAGCCCCCAATCGGGGGGTACCTACGAGCAGTACTTC. Translating gives CASSPQSGGTYEQYF.

This sequence joins TRBV29-1 and TRBJ2-6; D uncertain. Between the trimmed V and J ends, which lost 1 base and 0 bases, there was a span of 13 bases. The CDR3 is 17 residues long. Germline CDR1 SQVTM, CDR2 ANQGSEA. CDR3 residues: CSVEVGRGVSGANVLTF. The CDR3 DNA reads as TGCAGCGTTGAAGTAGGTCGAGGAGTCTCTGGGGCCAACGTCCTGACTTTC.

In this sample, this clonotype turned up a few times. The V and J genes are TRBV14 and TRBJ1-3; D not resolved. Trimming stripped 5 bases from V and 9 bases from J, with 11 bases between. This CDR3 has 12 residues. The V gene's germline CDR1 is SGHDN and CDR2 FVKESK. The CDR3 is CASSSSWGTIYF. The CDR3 DNA reads as TGTGCCAGCAGCTCTTCCTGGGGCACCATATATTTT.

This chain connects TRBV12-3 or TRBV12-4 to TRBJ2-1; D unresolved. This CDR3 is built from 17 residues. Trimming pared 7 bases from V and 2 bases from J, leaving 21 bases between. CDR3 bases: TGTGCCAGCACCCCATTGCCCTCTCCCGCACCCTACAATGAGCAGTTCTTC. This codes for CASTPLPSPAPYNEQFF.

The chain employs TRBV20-1 and TRBJ1-4, with D uncertain. Germline V lookup: CDR1 DFQATT, CDR2 SNEGSKA (reference sequence). Trimming removed 6 bases at V and 8 bases at J, with 10 bases between. The CDR3 runs 11 residues. CDR3: CSAGLGEKLFF. DNA of the CDR3: TGCAGTGCCGGATTGGGGGAAAAACTGTTTTTT.

This chain links TRBV10-3 with TRBJ2-5; TRBD2 might be the D (6 bases). CDR1 and CDR2 (germline): ENHRY, SYGVKD. The V end lost 3 bases, the J end lost 11 bases, and 16 bases lay between the germline ends. The CDR3 spans 13 residues. Here the CDR3 DNA reads TGTGCCATCAGTGATGACCGGGGGAGTGAGCAGTACTTC. Its translation: CAISDDRGSEQYF.